This T cell receptor (beta chain) came from a study of T cells in Graves' hyperthyroidism and ophthalmopathy. The source material, RNA transcripts, was used to amplify TCR beta CDR3 regions. The HTBI set primed first-round TCR CDR3 RT-PCR. TCRdb re-called the multiplex PCR reads with MiXCR, one entry per CDR3 protein. There are some 570,000 distinct CDR3 sequences in the sample; more than 13% occur only once, and roughly 7% lies in the top ten. With regard to this clonotype: One end of the junction fails to match germline, which may point to a read error.

The CDR3 loop spans 11 amino acids. Germline V CDR1 and CDR2: SQVTM, ANQGSEA. This TCR derives from a woman under 30 with Graves' ophthalmopathy. Sequenced sample: blood. J is TRBJ2-1 and V is TRBV29-1; 7 bases map to TRBD1. The CDR3 here is CSVEGQAEQFF. CDR3 nucleotides: TGCAGCGTCGAAGGACAGGCCGAGCAGTTCTTC.